These T cell receptor beta chains were read from a single sample in a study of CD4 and CD8 cells across lung adenocarcinoma regions. TCRdb passed the PCR reads through MiXCR, listing each CDR3 protein once. This sample carries over 3,500 distinct CDR3 sequences, about half of them seen once, and the ten largest clones take approximately 15%. Sequences were obtained from CD4+ T cells from the center of a lung tumor. The source is a female donor with lung adenocarcinoma. The CD4 and CD8 labels of this study may be unreliable. The CDR3 runs from the conserved cysteine through the conserved F or W. Fields, in order: D gene, J gene, clone size, V gene, CDR3 DNA, CDR3 protein. The D gene is left open where the match is weak. A row's size may be missing; if present it is once, few, many or a size class.

d_call: -; j_call: TRBJ2-2; clone_size: -; v_call: TRBV6-1; cdr3_nt: TGTGCCAGCAGTCTTAATACAGAGACTATAGTAAACACAGAGGCGCTGTTTTTT; cdr3_aa: CASSLNTETIVNTEALFF
d_call: -; j_call: TRBJ2-1; clone_size: -; v_call: TRBV6-5; cdr3_nt: TGTGCCAGCAGTTACTCATTTTACGTGGGGTATATTTGGAATGAGCAGTTCTTC; cdr3_aa: CASSYSFYVGYIWNEQFF
d_call: TRBD2; j_call: TRBJ2-1; clone_size: medium-sized; v_call: TRBV7-7; cdr3_nt: TGTGCCAGCAGCTTACGGGTCGGGGGGGGTTACAATGAGCAGTTCTTC; cdr3_aa: CASSLRVGGGYNEQFF
d_call: -; j_call: TRBJ2-7; clone_size: once; v_call: TRBV27; cdr3_nt: TGTGCCAGCAGCTATGTACTAGCCGGAACCTACGAGCAGTACTTC; cdr3_aa: CASSYVLAGTYEQYF
d_call: -; j_call: TRBJ2-1; clone_size: -; v_call: TRBV28; cdr3_nt: TGTGCCAGCAGTTTATGGGGTGGAAGCTCCTACAATGAGCAGTTCTTC; cdr3_aa: CASSLWGGSSYNEQFF
d_call: TRBD1; j_call: TRBJ2-7; clone_size: -; v_call: TRBV27; cdr3_nt: TGTGCCAGCTCGACAGGGTGGGCCTACGAGCAGTACTTC; cdr3_aa: CASSTGWAYEQYF
d_call: -; j_call: TRBJ2-1; clone_size: medium-sized; v_call: TRBV14; cdr3_nt: TGTGCCAGCAGCCAAGAGCTAGTGGGTGAGCAGTTCTTC; cdr3_aa: CASSQELVGEQFF
d_call: -; j_call: TRBJ1-3; clone_size: -; v_call: TRBV6-1; cdr3_nt: TGTGCCAGCCGCTTGGGGGGGGACCACTCTGGAAACACCATATATTTT; cdr3_aa: CASRLGGDHSGNTIYF
d_call: -; j_call: TRBJ2-5; clone_size: -; v_call: TRBV4-1; cdr3_nt: TGCGCCGCGGGTGAAGGGGGAGGGGGCCCAGAGACCCAGTACTTC; cdr3_aa: CAAGEGGGGPETQYF
d_call: TRBD1; j_call: TRBJ2-2; clone_size: -; v_call: TRBV5-1; cdr3_nt: TGCGCCAGCGGATTGGGACAGGGCAACACCGGGGAGCTGTTTTTT; cdr3_aa: CASGLGQGNTGELFF
d_call: TRBD2; j_call: TRBJ2-5; clone_size: medium-sized; v_call: TRBV5-1; cdr3_nt: TGCGCCAGCAGCTTGACTAGCGCCCAAGAGACCCAGTACTTC; cdr3_aa: CASSLTSAQETQYF
d_call: -; j_call: TRBJ2-2; clone_size: -; v_call: TRBV6-1; cdr3_nt: TGTGCCAGCACCCCGGGGTGGAACACCGGGGAGCTGTTTTTT; cdr3_aa: CASTPGWNTGELFF
d_call: -; j_call: TRBJ2-7; clone_size: -; v_call: TRBV25-1; cdr3_nt: TGTGCCAGCAGTGACAGTGGAGACGAGCAGTACTTC; cdr3_aa: CASSDSGDEQYF